These 16 T cell receptor beta chains originate from one sample sequenced in a study of blood T cells in healthy people across ages. Combining a sample-barcoded 5' primer with a J-beta primer mix, a second PCR ran for roughly 7 to 12 cycles. TCRdb re-derived calls from the 5' RACE reads in MiXCR, one entry per CDR3 protein. This table holds roughly 680,000 distinct CDR3 sequences, 49% found once. Input material: blood. The receptors shown here come from a woman aged 55-69 years in good health.

This chain links TRBV7-3 with TRBJ2-7, with TRBD1 matching over 7 bases. The germline V gene encodes CDR1 SGHTA and CDR2 FQGTGA. CDR3 length: 15 amino acids. The J segment lost 2 bases and the V segment lost 3 bases, leaving 7 bases of the junction unmatched. The CDR3 region is CASSFSTGIAYEQYF. For the CDR3, the DNA is TGTGCCAGCAGCTTTTCGACAGGGATAGCCTACGAGCAGTACTTC.

As for this clonotype: A read error may explain this, as a much larger clone is one base away. The chain couples TRBV5-6 to TRBJ1-5; tentative D call: TRBD1 (6 bases). V was pared by 0 bases and J by 7 bases, with 14 bases between. Looked up from germline, CDR1 is SGHDT and CDR2 is YYEEEE. This CDR3 has 15 residues. The CDR3 DNA follows: TGTGCCAGCAGCTTGGCGGGCAGGGACATGCAGCCCCAGCATTTT. As protein: CASSLAGRDMQPQHF.

The table lists this clonotype with a few counts. This CDR3 reads CASSRTPSGTQETQYF. The CDR3 nucleotides are TGCGCCAGCAGCCGAACCCCTAGCGGGACCCAAGAGACCCAGTACTTC. The V call is TRBV5-1, the J call TRBJ2-5, with TRBD2 matching 9 bases. J gave up 1 base and V 4 bases, and 8 bases lay outside the gene matches. Germline V CDR1 and CDR2: SGHRS, YFSETQ. CDR3 length: 16 amino acids.

Concerning this clonotype: A much larger clone sits a single nucleotide away, making a read error possible. The chain couples TRBV15 to TRBJ2-5; D tentatively fits TRBD1 or TRBD2 (6 bases each). Germline lookup yields CDR1 LNHNV and CDR2 YYDKDF (reference sequence). The CDR3 loop spans 14 amino acids. In nucleotides, the CDR3 is TGTGCCACCGGCAGGAGGAGGGGGCAAGAGACCCAGTACTTC. It is translated as CATGRRRGQETQYF.

This clonotype appeared many times. The chain has TRBV29-1 and TRBJ1-3; D not certain. Germline-derived CDR1 and CDR2 are SQVTM and ANQGSEA. The CDR3 sequence is 12 residues long. Deletions cut 5 bases from V and 2 bases from J, with 7 bases between. CDR3 DNA sequence: TGCAGCGTTCAACTAGCTGGAAACACCATATATTTT. It encodes CSVQLAGNTIYF.

In its sample, this clonotype was seen a few times. The chain is built from TRBV7-9 and TRBJ1-2; D remains unclear. This CDR3 has 11 amino acids. The ends were cut back, 10 bases at V and 8 bases at J, with 14 bases in the middle. Germline-derived CDR1 and CDR2 are SEHNR and FQNEAQ (reference sequence). CDR3 coding DNA: TGTGCCATCTTTTTTCTTGGCGGCTACACCTTC. Translating gives CAIFFLGGYTF.

On this clonotype: A much more abundant neighbour one base away suggests this may be a read error. The chain combines TRBV29-1 with TRBJ2-2; no clear D gene. The CDR3 runs 14 residues. CDR1 is SQVTM, CDR2 ANQGSEA, per germline. CDR3 sequence reads: CSVQDLANTGELFF. The CDR3 DNA reads TGCAGCGTTCAAGATCTGGCGAACACCGGGGAGCTGTTTTTT.

This chain uses TRBV27 with TRBJ2-7; 9 bases agree with TRBD1. Germline CDR1 MNHEY, CDR2 SMNVEV (reference sequence). With 5 bases clipped from V and 2 bases from J, the junction kept 7 bases outside the gene matches. This CDR3 has 15 residues. CDR3 bases: TGTGCCAGCAGTAACCCCGGGACAGGGACCTACGAGCAGTACTTC. As protein: CASSNPGTGTYEQYF.

Note on this clonotype: This may arise from a read error, as a much more abundant clone is one base away. The chain recombines TRBV29-1 with TRBJ2-3, with D hard to call. CDR1 is SQVTM, CDR2 ANQGSEA, per germline. This CDR3 region has 12 residues. The DNA for the CDR3 is TGCAACGTTGAATCGAGCACAGATACGCAGTATTTT. As protein: CNVESSTDTQYF.

This clonotype came up a few times. This rearrangement joins TRBV29-1 to TRBJ2-1; no reliable D call. CDR1 is SQVTM, CDR2 ANQGSEA, per germline. The V end lost 0 bases, the J end lost 7 bases, and 4 bases lay between the germline ends. This CDR3 comprises 11 residues. CDR3 residues: CSVEERNEQFF. As DNA, the CDR3 is TGCAGCGTTGAAGAGCGAAATGAGCAGTTCTTC.

The V and J genes are TRBV2 and TRBJ1-1; 10 nucleotides align to TRBD1. This CDR3 has 14 residues. The V gene's germline CDR1 is SNHLY and CDR2 FYNNEI. Germline trimming cut 7 bases from V and 8 bases from J; bases unmatched to any gene: 10. CDR3 loop: CASKRTGGAEEAFF. CDR3 nucleotide sequence: TGTGCCAGCAAAAGGACAGGGGGAGCGGAAGAAGCTTTCTTT.

Concerning this clonotype itself: Its ends do not fully match the called genes, so a read error is possible. The chain couples TRBV20-1 to TRBJ2-1, with a tentative D call TRBD2 (7 bases). Germline lookup yields CDR1 DFQATT and CDR2 SNEGSKA (reference sequence). The CDR3 consists of 14 residues. DNA for the CDR3: TGCAGTGGGGGGGGGCTAGGAGGGGCGAATGAACAGTTCTTC. Encoded protein: CSGGGLGGANEQFF.

This sequence joins TRBV4-2 and TRBJ2-4; 15 nucleotides line up with TRBD2. The germline V gene encodes CDR1 LGHNA and CDR2 YNFKEQ. The ends lost 4 bases at V and 2 bases at J; junction bases unmatched: 12. The CDR3 contains 20 residues. CDR3 DNA sequence: TGTGCCAGCAGCCTCTATCCCGGACTAGCGGGAGGGGGTTCCAAAAACATTCAGTACTTC. Protein sequence: CASSLYPGLAGGGSKNIQYF.

The chain combines TRBV20-1 with TRBJ1-2; 7 positions match TRBD1. This CDR3 has 11 amino acids. Germline CDR1 is DFQATT and CDR2 is SNEGSKA (reference sequence). J lost 7 bases, V lost 8 bases, and 7 bases had no gene match. The CDR3 DNA reads as TGCAGTACCGGGACAGAAGGTGGCTACACCTTC. The encoded protein is CSTGTEGGYTF.

The rearrangement uses TRBV24-1 and TRBJ2-5; 7 bases match TRBD2. Germline trimming cut 3 bases from V and 11 bases from J; bases unmatched to any gene: 14. CDR3 length: 15 residues. In germline, CDR1 is KGHDR, CDR2 SFDVKD. In DNA form, the CDR3 reads TGTGCCACCAGTGATCGGGGGGAGTCCCGCAATGAGCAGTACTTC. Encoded protein: CATSDRGESRNEQYF.

The J gene is TRBJ1-2, the V gene TRBV25-1; 7 nucleotides agree with TRBD1. The V and J ends lost 7 bases and 5 bases, in that order; junction bases with no gene match: 22. The germline V gene encodes CDR1 MGHDK and CDR2 SYGVNS. There are 18 residues in the CDR3. CDR3 amino acids: CASTDARDRAVGPYGYTF. In DNA, the CDR3 is TGTGCCAGCACCGATGCCCGAGACAGGGCGGTGGGGCCTTATGGCTACACCTTC.